The 16 T cell receptor beta chains in this list originate from one sample, sequenced in a study of cytomegalovirus exposure and HLA in healthy donors. Only in-frame clones appear in the TCRdb table, and some are missing; sequencing was by immunoSEQ multiplex PCR. The data hold hundreds of thousands of clones, with roughly 87% observed a single time. Sequenced input: PBMCs. The receptors shown here come from a man between 18 and 29 years old in good health and CMV-seropositive.

The rearrangement joins TRBV30 to TRBJ2-3; 8 nucleotides line up with TRBD2. The germline gives CDR1 GTSNPN, CDR2 SVGIG (reference sequence). V shed 7 bases, J shed 6 bases, and the junction held 9 bases outside the gene matches. The CDR3 has 13 residues. This chain's CDR3 is CASSRTSIDTQYF. The CDR3 nucleotides are TGTGCCTCAAGCCGGACTAGCATCGATACGCAGTATTTT.

The chain combines TRBV7-9 with TRBJ2-3; D ambiguous. Trimming cost V 5 bases and J 1 base, with 7 bases left between them. The CDR3 has 13 amino acids. CDR1 SEHNR and CDR2 FQNEAQ come from the germline V gene (reference sequence). CDR3 nucleotides: TGTGCCAGCAGCCTTTTTGGCACAGATACGCAGTATTTT. Translated, it gives CASSLFGTDTQYF.

This chain links TRBV13 with TRBJ1-5; D ambiguous. Germline V gives CDR1 PRHDT, CDR2 FYEKMQ (reference sequence). The CDR3 runs to 14 residues. V was pared by 1 base and J by 0 bases, with 4 bases between. DNA for the CDR3: TGTGCCAGCAGCTTAGCCGGTAGCAATCAGCCCCAGCATTTT. Its translation: CASSLAGSNQPQHF. Variable domain in full (rest from reference TRBV13 and TRBJ1-5): AAGVIQSPRHLIKEKRETATLKCYPIPRHDTVYWYQQGPGQDPQFLISFYEKMQSDKGSIPDRFSAQQFSDYHSELNMSSLELGDSALYFCASSLAGSNQPQHFGDGTRLSIL.

The chain couples TRBV27 to TRBJ1-2; 7 bases line up with TRBD1. CDR1 is MNHEY and CDR2 is SMNVEV in the germline V gene (reference sequence). V lost 2 bases to trimming and J lost 2 bases; unmatched junction nucleotides: 8. The CDR3 consists of 16 residues. CDR3 sequence reads: CASSLTRTGLNYGYTF. Written as DNA, the CDR3 is TGTGCCAGCAGTTTAACCCGGACAGGACTAAACTATGGCTACACCTTC.

DNA for the CDR3: TGTGCCGCCCATCTCAATTTGAACACTGAAGCTTTCTTT. Its protein is CAAHLNLNTEAFF. This sequence joins TRBV30 and TRBJ1-1; D gene uncertain. CDR1 is GTSNPN, CDR2 SVGIG, per germline (reference sequence). V was trimmed by 8 bases and J by 0 bases, leaving 13 bases between them. The CDR3 is 13 amino acids.

The chain employs TRBV30 and TRBJ1-1; 8 positions match TRBD1. The CDR3 sequence is 14 residues long. The germline V gene has CDR1 GTSNPN and CDR2 SVGIG (reference sequence). V lost 8 bases to trimming and J lost 5 bases; unmatched junction nucleotides: 13. The CDR3 bases are TGTGCCCTGAGAAACACAGGGGGAAATACTGAAGCTTTCTTT. It encodes CALRNTGGNTEAFF.

The chain carries TRBV5-1 and TRBJ2-7; 11 bases align to TRBD1. This CDR3 region has 14 residues. CDR1 is SGHRS and CDR2 is YFSETQ in the germline V gene. V dropped 4 bases and J dropped 3; count of bases not matched to a gene: 3. The CDR3, as DNA: TGCGCCAGCAGCCCGGGGACAGGGGGCTACGAGCAGTACTTC. Protein sequence: CASSPGTGGYEQYF.

V is TRBV7-2 and J is TRBJ2-7; D remains unclear. CDR1 is SGHTA, CDR2 FQGNSA, per germline. V shed 5 bases and J shed 3 bases, with 8 bases lying between them. This CDR3 has 12 amino acids. The CDR3 coding sequence is TGTGCCAGCAGCCCGGACGGCTACGAGCAGTACTTC. Its protein product is CASSPDGYEQYF.

This rearrangement joins TRBV28 to TRBJ1-2; the D gene is possibly TRBD1 (5 bases). Looked up from germline, CDR1 is MDHEN and CDR2 is SYDVKM. The CDR3 is 14 amino acids. Trimming removed 4 bases at V and 4 bases at J, with 13 bases between. CDR3 region: CASSSIQGFYGYTF. The CDR3 bases are TGTGCCAGCAGTTCGATCCAGGGTTTCTATGGCTACACCTTC.

This rearrangement joins TRBV6-4 to TRBJ1-1, with 8 bases lining up with TRBD1. This CDR3 is 17 amino acids long. The V and J ends lost 0 bases and 5 bases, in that order; junction bases with no gene match: 11. Germline V lookup: CDR1 MRHNA, CDR2 SNTAGT. CDR3 protein: CASSDSGTGWGSTEAFF. CDR3 coding DNA: TGTGCCAGCAGTGACTCGGGGACAGGTTGGGGGAGTACTGAAGCTTTCTTT.

The CDR3 DNA is TGTGCCAGCAGCTCCTACTCTCTAGGGTCCTACAATGAGCAGTTCTTC. This gives the protein CASSSYSLGSYNEQFF. V usage is TRBV11-3 and J usage is TRBJ2-1, with D unclear. Germline V gives CDR1 SGHNT, CDR2 YENEEA. This CDR3 has 16 residues. The V end lost 4 bases, the J end lost 1 base, and 14 bases lay between the germline ends.

The chain carries TRBV2 and TRBJ2-2, with TRBD1 identical over 9 bases. In germline, CDR1 is SNHLY, CDR2 FYNNEI. J lost 0 bases, V lost 5 bases, and 4 bases had no gene match. The CDR3 is 16 residues long. CDR3 DNA: TGTGCCAGCAGTCCCACAGGGGGCCCGAACACCGGGGAGCTGTTTTTT. Translating gives CASSPTGGPNTGELFF.

This clone appeared a few times. The J gene is TRBJ1-1, the V gene TRBV19; the D gene is possibly TRBD1 (6 bases). The CDR3 totals 13 residues. CDR1 is LNHDA and CDR2 is SQIVND in the germline V gene (reference sequence). Trimming shortened V by 7 bases and J by 0 bases, and 9 bases separated the two germline ends. This CDR3 is CASKGQMNTEAFF. DNA of the CDR3: TGTGCCAGTAAAGGACAGATGAACACTGAAGCTTTCTTT.

The gene calls are TRBV6-5 and TRBJ2-1; D may correspond to TRBD1 or TRBD2 (5 bases each). Germline V CDR1 and CDR2: MNHEY, SVGAGI. The CDR3 sequence is 12 residues long. Between the trimmed V and J ends, which lost 9 bases and 5 bases, there was a span of 11 bases. CDR3 DNA: TGTGCCAGTCGGGGCCCGGACAATGAGCAGTTCTTC. It encodes CASRGPDNEQFF.

The chain links TRBV19 to TRBJ1-5; 9 positions match TRBD1. The CDR3 has 18 residues. Trimming cost V 6 bases and J 0 bases; bases outside gene matches: 12. Germline V gives CDR1 LNHDA, CDR2 SQIVND (reference sequence). The CDR3 sequence: CASRDGQGTHYSNQPQHF. CDR3 in DNA: TGTGCCAGTAGGGACGGACAGGGGACCCACTATAGCAATCAGCCCCAGCATTTT.

V and J are TRBV10-3 and TRBJ1-1; D is possibly TRBD1 (5 bases). Germline values: CDR1 ENHRY, CDR2 SYGVKD. Deletions cut 10 bases from V and 4 bases from J, with 13 bases between. The CDR3 is 12 amino acids. CDR3 sequence: CATREDATEAFF. The CDR3 region has the DNA TGTGCCACCAGGGAGGACGCCACTGAAGCTTTCTTT.